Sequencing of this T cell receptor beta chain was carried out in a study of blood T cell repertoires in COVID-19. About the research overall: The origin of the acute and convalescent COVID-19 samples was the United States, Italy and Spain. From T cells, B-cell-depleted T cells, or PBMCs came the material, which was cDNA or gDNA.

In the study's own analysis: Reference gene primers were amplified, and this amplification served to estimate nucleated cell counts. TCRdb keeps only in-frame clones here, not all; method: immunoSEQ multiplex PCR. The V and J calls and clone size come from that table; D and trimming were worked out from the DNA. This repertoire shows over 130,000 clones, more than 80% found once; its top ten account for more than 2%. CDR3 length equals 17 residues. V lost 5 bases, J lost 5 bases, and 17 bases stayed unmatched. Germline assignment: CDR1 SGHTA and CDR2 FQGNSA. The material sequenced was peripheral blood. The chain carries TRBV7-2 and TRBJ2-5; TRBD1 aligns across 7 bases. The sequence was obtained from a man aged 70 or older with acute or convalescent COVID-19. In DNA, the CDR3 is TGTGCCAGCAGCCCGGTAGAGTCCAGGGGGTATGGGGAGACCCAGTACTTC. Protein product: CASSPVESRGYGETQYF.